Following are 12 T cell receptor beta chains from one sample sequenced in a study of T cells in Graves' hyperthyroidism and ophthalmopathy (dated by TCRdb to the late 2010s). Receptor amplification or capture employed multiplex PCR. Sequencing used an Illumina HiSeq 2000. TCR beta CDR3 regions were amplified from RNA transcripts. The first round of RT-PCR for the TCR CDR3 was performed with the HTBI primer set and the Qiagen OneStep RT-PCR kit. Through fastp at Q25 and MiXCR, TCRdb rebuilt clones from the public reads, retaining in-frame beta chains. Records with the same CDR3 protein are collapsed into one entry carrying the most frequent genes and DNA. In all, the sample holds more than 550,000 distinct CDR3 sequences, and less than 45% of those were seen once. Under 8.5% of the sample is taken by the ten largest. The source material was peripheral blood or thyroid tissue (not recorded which). The receptors stem from an adult man with Graves' disease, either hyperthyroidism or ophthalmopathy (not recorded which).

The sample holds many counts of this clonotype. This chain connects TRBV20-1 to TRBJ2-7; D is uncertain. The CDR3 totals 12 residues. CDR1 is DFQATT, CDR2 SNEGSKA, per germline (reference sequence). V lost 0 bases, J lost 3 bases, and 6 bases lay in between. CDR3 coding DNA: TGCAGTGCTAGAGATGACCTCTACGAGCAGTACTTC. Translated, it gives CSARDDLYEQYF.

V gene TRBV10-3 combines with J gene TRBJ2-6; no firm D call. Trimming took off 10 bases at V and 4 bases at J, with 5 bases between the two ends. The CDR3 contains 11 residues. Germline V gene data show CDR1 as ENHRY and CDR2 as SYGVKD. CDR3 sequence reads: CATTGANVLTF. The CDR3 bases are TGTGCCACCACAGGGGCCAACGTCCTGACTTTC.

About this clonotype: This could be a read error, since a much larger clone is one nucleotide away. The chain uses TRBV10-3 and TRBJ2-7; TRBD2 is a possible D gene (6 bases). The ends were cut back, 3 bases at V and 6 bases at J, with 9 bases in the middle. From germline, CDR1 is ENHRY and CDR2 SYGVKD. This CDR3 is 12 amino acids long. The CDR3 region has the DNA TGTGCCATCAGTGACCTGGGGGGCGAGCAGTACTTC. It codes for CAISDLGGEQYF.

The chain employs TRBV7-8 and TRBJ1-5; 7 positions match TRBD1. This CDR3 region has 14 residues. Germline CDR1 SGHVS, CDR2 FQNEAQ. V was clipped by 8 bases and J by 5 bases; unmatched bases: 9. CDR3 nucleotide sequence: TGTGCCAGCTTAGACCGGGACAGTCATCAGCCCCAGCATTTT. It specifies CASLDRDSHQPQHF.

This clonotype is a singleton in its sample. This sequence joins TRBV29-1 and TRBJ1-3, with TRBD1 as a possible D gene (5 bases). Trimming pared 8 bases from V and 4 bases from J, leaving 15 bases between. The CDR3 extends over 13 amino acids. Germline CDR1 is SQVTM and CDR2 is ANQGSEA. CDR3 coding DNA: TGCAGCTTAGGAGCAGGGTTAGGAAACACCATATATTTT. Protein: CSLGAGLGNTIYF.

Of note for this clonotype: Possible read error: a much larger clone is one base away. The chain has TRBV15 and TRBJ1-3; tentative D call: TRBD1 (6 bases). CDR1 and CDR2 (germline): LNHNV, YYDKDF (reference sequence). The CDR3 totals 14 residues. The V and J ends lost 5 bases and 4 bases respectively, with 12 bases between them. The CDR3 is CATSGGRGGNTIYF. The DNA of the CDR3 is TGTGCCACCAGCGGGGGCCGGGGCGGAAACACCATATATTTT.

Worth noting for this clonotype: A junction boundary mismatches the germline segment, possibly from a read error. The gene calls are TRBV9 and TRBJ1-3, with 7 bases identical to TRBD1. From germline, CDR1 is SGDLS and CDR2 YYNGEE. This CDR3 is built from 15 residues. The CDR3 here is CASSGETGSGNIIYF. The CDR3 region has the DNA TGTGCCAGCAGCGGGGAGACAGGGTCTGGAAACATCATATATTTT. Full variable domain (rest looked up from reference TRBV9 and TRBJ1-3): DSGVTQTPKHLITATGQRVTLRCSPRSGDLSVYWYQQSLDQGLQFLIQYYNGEERAKGNILERFSAQQFPDLHSELNLSSLELGDSALYFCASSGETGSGNIIYFGEGSWLTVV.

This rearrangement joins TRBV19 to TRBJ1-2, with TRBD1 as a possible D gene (5 bases). The CDR3 is made up of 17 amino acids. Germline-derived CDR1 and CDR2 are LNHDA and SQIVND (reference sequence). Trimming stripped 3 bases from V and 4 bases from J, with 21 bases between. CDR3 residues: CASSILGGSVRVYGYTF. The CDR3 nucleotides read TGTGCCAGTAGTATTCTCGGGGGTTCGGTACGGGTCTATGGCTACACCTTC. Combining the CDR3 with reference TRBV19 and TRBJ1-2 gives the whole variable domain DGGITQSPKYLFRKEGQNVTLSCEQNLNHDAMYWYRQDPGQGLRLIYYSQIVNDFQKGDIAEGYSVSREKKESFPLTVTSAQKNPTAFYLCASSILGGSVRVYGYTFGSGTRLTVV.

The rearrangement uses TRBV7-9 and TRBJ1-5; 8 bases are shared with TRBD1. V dropped 6 bases and J dropped 2; count of bases not matched to a gene: 12. The CDR3 loop spans 17 amino acids. CDR1 and CDR2 (germline): SEHNR, FQNEAQ (reference sequence). The CDR3 DNA reads as TGTGCCAGCAGTCGAGGGACAGGCGCCCCAGGCAATCAGCCCCAGCATTTT. Translation gives CASSRGTGAPGNQPQHF.

About this clonotype: The junction does not match germline at one end; this may be a read error. This sequence joins TRBV19 and TRBJ1-2, with D maybe TRBD1 (6 bases). The germline CDR1 and CDR2 sequences are LNHDA and SQIVND (reference sequence). The CDR3 has 15 residues. The CDR3 loop is CASIPGHLSYYGYAF. In DNA form, the CDR3 reads TGTGCCAGTATCCCGGGACATTTGAGCTACTATGGCTACGCCTTC.

V is TRBV10-3 and J is TRBJ2-7; 9 bases line up with TRBD1. Per germline, CDR1 ENHRY and CDR2 SYGVKD. V dropped 10 bases and J dropped 1; count of bases not matched to a gene: 11. This CDR3 region has 15 residues. The CDR3 DNA is TGTGCCAGCCATTTACAGGGGGCTCTGTCCTACGAGCAGTACTTC. Protein sequence: CASHLQGALSYEQYF.

J is TRBJ2-5 and V is TRBV6-5; unclear D gene. The CDR3 runs to 12 residues. V lost 2 bases to trimming and J lost 7 bases, with 8 bases between them. Germline V gene sequence: CDR1 MNHEY, CDR2 SVGAGI. CDR3 bases: TGTGCCAGCAGTTACGGTTGGGGGACCCAGTACTTC. The encoded protein is CASSYGWGTQYF.